This T cell receptor (beta chain) was identified in a study of blood T cell repertoires in COVID-19. Looking at the study overall: Acute and convalescent COVID-19 samples came from the United States, Italy and Spain.

This clone was seen at least ten times. Different DNA sequences within this sample yield the same CDR3. V shed 10 bases and J shed 4 bases, with 11 bases lying between them. Looked up from germline, CDR1 is MNHEY and CDR2 is SVGAGI. CDR3 length equals 11 residues. TCRdb's table, derived via immunoSEQ multiplex PCR, lists solely in-frame clones and lacks some. In the table there are some 290,000 clones, about 86% of which are singletons. The chain carries TRBV6-5 and TRBJ2-7, with D perhaps matching TRBD2 (5 bases). The source material was peripheral blood. This TCR was recovered from a woman aged 25 to 39 with COVID-19, enrolled during active disease. CDR3 region: CAITRGYEQYF. CDR3 nucleotide sequence: TGTGCCATCACCCGGGGATACGAGCAGTACTTC.